The 7 T cell receptor beta chains listed next were all sequenced from one sample in a study of cytomegalovirus exposure and HLA in healthy donors. Primers included in the PCR were 60 Vbeta and 13 Jbeta primers. Profiled with immunoSEQ multiplex PCR; TCRdb holds only in-frame clones, not every one. The data hold about 150,000 clones, with approximately 86% observed a single time. The sample was PBMCs. These receptors were collected from a woman aged 50 to 60 in good health and CMV-seropositive.

The V gene is TRBV6-5, the J gene TRBJ2-7; 7 bases line up with TRBD1. The germline CDR1 and CDR2 sequences are MNHEY and SVGAGI. V dropped 5 bases and J dropped 8; count of bases not matched to a gene: 6. This CDR3 spans 12 amino acids. CDR3 sequence (DNA): TGTGCCAGCAGTGCCGAGACAGGGAAGCAGTACTTC. It codes for CASSAETGKQYF.

The rearrangement uses TRBV11-2 and TRBJ1-6; the D is unclear. The germline CDR1 and CDR2 sequences are SGHAT and FQNNGV. The V end lost 2 bases, the J end lost 9 bases, and 8 bases lay between the germline ends. The length of the CDR3 is 13 residues. CDR3 coding DNA: TGTGCCAGCAGCTTAAGTATCGGTTCACCCCTCCACTTT. Its translation is CASSLSIGSPLHF.

The rearrangement joins TRBV9 to TRBJ1-2, with no clear D. Germline V gives CDR1 SGDLS, CDR2 YYNGEE. Trimming stripped 4 bases from V and 0 bases from J, with 10 bases between. The CDR3 extends over 14 amino acids. CDR3 residues: CASSPHAANYGYTF. The CDR3 region has the DNA TGTGCCAGCAGCCCCCATGCGGCTAACTATGGCTACACCTTC.

The CDR3 is CASSLGPLGALSGELFF. CDR3 nucleotide sequence: TGCGCCAGCAGCTTGGGGCCTCTAGGGGCCCTATCCGGGGAGCTGTTTTTT. The chain joins TRBV5-1 to TRBJ2-2; tentatively, D is TRBD1 (5 bases). There are 17 residues in the CDR3. The germline V and J ends were trimmed by 0 bases and 6 bases, with 18 bases remaining between them. Germline V gene data show CDR1 as SGHRS and CDR2 as YFSETQ.

V and J are TRBV6-6 and TRBJ1-5; D is possibly TRBD1 (6 bases). CDR1 and CDR2 from the germline V gene are MNHNY and SVGAGI (reference sequence). Trimming pared 0 bases from V and 0 bases from J, leaving 9 bases between. CDR3 length equals 16 residues. CDR3 in amino acids: CASSYSGGSSNQPQHF. In nucleotides, the CDR3 is TGTGCCAGCAGTTACTCAGGGGGTTCTAGCAATCAGCCCCAGCATTTT.

J is TRBJ2-7 and V is TRBV5-6; perhaps TRBD1 as D (6 bases). Germline CDR1 and CDR2: SGHDT and YYEEEE. This CDR3 comprises 12 residues. V was shortened by 4 bases and J by 7 bases, with 12 bases between the two germline ends. CDR3 sequence (DNA): TGTGCCAGCAGCCGCAGGGGTTGGGAGCAGTACTTC. Protein sequence: CASSRRGWEQYF.

The gene calls are TRBV9 and TRBJ1-1, with TRBD1 matching 10 bases. CDR3 length: 17 amino acids. Germline values: CDR1 SGDLS, CDR2 YYNGEE. With V trimmed by 2 bases and J by 0 bases, 7 bases remained unmatched. In DNA, the CDR3 is TGTGCCAGCAGCGTGGGACAGGGGCGGAATCTGAACACTGAAGCTTTCTTT. This gives the protein CASSVGQGRNLNTEAFF.